This TCR beta chain was sequenced for a study of blood T cell repertoires in COVID-19. Study details: PBMCs, B-cell-depleted T cells, or T cells were the source of the cDNA or gDNA that made up the material.

Per germline, CDR1 LNHDA and CDR2 SQIVND (reference sequence). Trimming took 9 bases from V and 0 from J, leaving 11 bases between them. This CDR3 has 13 amino acids. Study processing details: Reference gene primer amplification in the assay estimated nucleated cell counts. The assay was immunoSEQ multiplex PCR, and TCRdb's table has in-frame clones only and misses some. V and J calls plus clone size are reproduced from that table; the DNA served to infer D and trimming. Of a few hundred thousand clones in the sample, nearly 90% are singletons; the top ten hold 2.1%. The rearrangement joins TRBV19 to TRBJ1-2; D uncertain. The receptor comes from an older woman with COVID-19, enrolled during active disease. The sample comprised peripheral blood. CDR3 residues: CASRTGANYGYTF. In nucleotides, the CDR3 is TGTGCCAGCCGCACCGGGGCTAACTATGGCTACACCTTC.